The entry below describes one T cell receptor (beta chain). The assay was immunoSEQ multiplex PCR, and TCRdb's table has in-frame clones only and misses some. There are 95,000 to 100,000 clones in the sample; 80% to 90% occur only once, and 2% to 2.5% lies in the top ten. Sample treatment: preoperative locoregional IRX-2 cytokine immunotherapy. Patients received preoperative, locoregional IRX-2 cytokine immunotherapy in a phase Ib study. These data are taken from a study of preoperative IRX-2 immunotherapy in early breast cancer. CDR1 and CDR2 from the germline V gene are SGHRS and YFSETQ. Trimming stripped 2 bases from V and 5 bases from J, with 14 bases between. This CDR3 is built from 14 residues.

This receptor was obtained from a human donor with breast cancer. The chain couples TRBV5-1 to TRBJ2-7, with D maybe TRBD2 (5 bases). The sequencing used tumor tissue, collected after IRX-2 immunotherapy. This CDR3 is CASSFEEVFHEQYF. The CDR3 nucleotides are TGCGCCAGCAGCTTTGAGGAGGTCTTCCACGAGCAGTACTTC.